Listed below are T cell receptor beta chains from one sample, sequenced in a study of OX40 agonist ivuxolimab in advanced cancers. Method: immunoSEQ multiplex PCR; TCRdb's copy keeps in-frame clones and lacks some. This sample has about 73,000 clones; 88% occur once, and the top ten carry around 0.73%. The sample in question was CD4+ or CD8+ T cells sorted from blood, obtained in a trial of the OX40 agonist ivuxolimab. The receptors come from an adult with an advanced solid tumor such as melanoma, head and neck, liver or kidney cancer. Both conserved end residues are part of each CDR3. Each record gives: D gene, J gene, clone size, V gene, CDR3 protein, CDR3 DNA. D genes are given only for firm matches. Size is omitted from some rows. Given values are once, few, many or a class for expanded clones.

NA | TRBJ2-7 | once | TRBV5-6 | CASSLRQDSYEQYF | TGTGCCAGCAGCTTACGGCAGGACTCCTACGAGCAGTACTTC
TRBD1 | TRBJ2-7 | NA | TRBV5-6 | CASSRQGFEQYF | TGTGCCAGCAGCCGACAGGGGTTCGAGCAGTACTTC
TRBD1 | TRBJ2-7 | NA | TRBV6-5 | CASSPGQDHEQYF | TGTGCCAGCAGCCCCGGACAGGATCACGAGCAGTACTTC
NA | TRBJ1-5 | NA | TRBV5-8 | CASSARRVDQPQHF | TGTGCCAGCAGCGCCCGGAGGGTCGATCAGCCCCAGCATTTT
NA | TRBJ1-3 | once | TRBV2 | CASSEGVVGYF | TGTGCCAGCAGTGAAGGTGTCGTCGGGTATTTT
NA | TRBJ2-1 | NA | TRBV5-6 | CASSQGEGPLGNEQFF | TGTGCCAGCAGCCAGGGTGAGGGCCCCCTGGGAAATGAGCAGTTCTTC
NA | TRBJ2-3 | NA | TRBV14 | CASSQILSTDTQYF | TGTGCCAGCAGCCAAATTCTCAGCACAGATACGCAGTATTTT
TRBD1 | TRBJ2-2 | NA | TRBV5-1 | CASSLGDREDTGELFF | TGCGCCAGCAGCTTGGGGGACAGGGAGGACACCGGGGAGCTGTTTTTT
TRBD1 | TRBJ2-3 | NA | TRBV10-1 | CASSGYRGLLDTQYF | TGCGCCAGCAGTGGGTACAGGGGTTTGTTAGATACGCAGTATTTT
NA | TRBJ1-1 | NA | TRBV13 | CASSLSGGNTEAFF | TGTGCCAGCAGCTTAAGTGGGGGAAACACTGAAGCTTTCTTT
TRBD1 | TRBJ2-2 | NA | TRBV18 | CASSTGQGTTGELFF | TGTGCCAGCTCAACTGGACAGGGGACCACCGGGGAGCTGTTTTTT
NA | TRBJ2-5 | NA | TRBV12-2 | CARGETQYF | TGTGCAAGGGGGGAGACCCAGTACTTC
TRBD1 | TRBJ1-6 | NA | TRBV9 | CASSGTGGKPLHF | TGTGCCAGCAGCGGGACAGGGGGAAAACCCCTCCACTTT
NA | TRBJ1-3 | NA | TRBV6-5 | CASGFIQGSGNTIYF | TGTGCCAGCGGGTTTATACAGGGTTCGGGAAACACCATATATTTT
NA | TRBJ1-2 | NA | TRBV29-1 | CSVLQPGLANYGYTF | TGCAGCGTTCTTCAGCCAGGATTGGCTAACTATGGCTACACCTTC
TRBD2 | TRBJ2-1 | NA | TRBV4-1 | CASSQEGGTSGRNEQFF | TGCGCCAGCAGCCAAGAGGGGGGGACTAGCGGGAGGAATGAGCAGTTCTTC
NA | TRBJ2-2 | NA | TRBV5-1 | CASSLDRVDTGELFF | TGCGCCAGCAGCTTGGACAGGGTCGACACCGGGGAGCTGTTTTTT
NA | TRBJ2-2 | NA | TRBV2 | CASTSIGDTGELFF | TGTGCCAGCACCTCGATCGGGGATACCGGGGAGCTGTTTTTT
NA | TRBJ2-7 | NA | TRBV25-1 | CASSERQSSYEQYF | TGTGCCAGCAGTGAAAGGCAGAGCTCCTACGAGCAGTACTTC
NA | TRBJ2-4 | NA | TRBV6-5 | CASSYIGVGTKNIQYF | TGTGCCAGCAGTTACATAGGGGTGGGAACCAAAAACATTCAGTACTTC
NA | TRBJ2-7 | NA | TRBV10-3 | CAISEGSKSSYEQYF | TGTGCCATCAGTGAGGGCAGCAAAAGCTCCTACGAGCAGTACTTC
NA | TRBJ2-3 | NA | TRBV2 | CASSVGGPSTDTQYF | TGTGCCAGCAGTGTAGGCGGTCCTAGCACAGATACGCAGTATTTT
NA | TRBJ1-6 | NA | TRBV6-5 | CASSYSDNLNSPLHF | TGTGCCAGCAGTTACTCGGACAATTTGAATTCACCCCTCCACTTT
NA | TRBJ2-1 | NA | TRBV29-1 | CSVGTRGNEQFF | TGCAGCGTTGGGACACGGGGCAATGAGCAGTTCTTC
NA | TRBJ2-7 | NA | TRBV5-6 | CASSSLQGSYEQYF | TGTGCCAGCAGCTCCCTACAGGGATCCTACGAGCAGTACTTC
NA | TRBJ2-7 | NA | TRBV10-1 | CASSDGHKHEQYF | TGCGCCAGCAGTGATGGACACAAACACGAGCAGTACTTC
NA | TRBJ2-1 | NA | TRBV27 | CATSGRPYNEQFF | TGTGCCACCTCGGGGCGTCCCTACAATGAGCAGTTCTTC
NA | TRBJ2-2 | NA | TRBV5-1 | CASSLGLGSNTGELFF | TGCGCCAGCAGCTTGGGGCTGGGCTCGAACACCGGGGAGCTGTTTTTT
NA | TRBJ2-3 | NA | TRBV18 | CASSPSDTDTQYF | TGTGCCAGCTCACCATCCGACACAGATACGCAGTATTTT
NA | TRBJ1-1 | NA | TRBV5-6 | CASSLVRNTEAFF | TGTGCCAGCAGCTTGGTCCGGAACACTGAAGCTTTCTTT
NA | TRBJ1-2 | NA | TRBV18 | CASSPDSEGHGYTF | TGTGCCAGCTCACCGGACTCCGAGGGGCATGGCTACACCTTC
NA | TRBJ2-7 | NA | TRBV29-1 | CSVDVQGSYEQYF | TGCAGCGTTGATGTCCAGGGAAGCTACGAGCAGTACTTC
NA | TRBJ2-2 | NA | TRBV7-3 | CASSVQENTGELFF | TGTGCCAGCAGCGTACAGGAGAACACCGGGGAGCTGTTTTTT
TRBD2 | TRBJ2-2 | NA | TRBV5-4 | CASSLGGRGTGELFF | TGTGCCAGCAGCTTAGGCGGGAGGGGGACCGGGGAGCTGTTTTTT
TRBD1 | TRBJ2-2 | NA | TRBV5-1 | CASSLGQGANTGELFF | TGCGCCAGCAGCTTGGGGCAGGGGGCAAACACCGGGGAGCTGTTTTTT
TRBD1 | TRBJ1-5 | NA | TRBV18 | CASSPGTGNLAQPQHF | TGTGCCAGCTCACCAGGGACAGGGAACTTAGCTCAGCCCCAGCATTTT
TRBD1 | TRBJ2-7 | NA | TRBV6-5 | CASSYSGQGNEQYF | TGTGCCAGCAGTTACTCGGGACAGGGTAACGAGCAGTACTTC
NA | TRBJ1-3 | NA | TRBV30 | CAWSRQGFGNTIYF | TGTGCCTGGAGTCGTCAGGGATTTGGAAACACCATATATTTT
NA | TRBJ1-5 | few | TRBV12-5 | CASGSGEDQPQHF | TGTGCTAGTGGGTCGGGGGAGGATCAGCCCCAGCATTTT
NA | TRBJ1-2 | few | TRBV28 | CASSRTDGYTF | TGTGCCAGCAGCCGTACAGATGGCTACACCTTC
TRBD1 | TRBJ1-1 | once | TRBV14 | CASSRQGLRAFF | TGTGCCAGCAGCCGACAGGGCCTTCGAGCTTTCTTT
NA | TRBJ1-1 | NA | TRBV28 | CASSLRQLGGVF | TGTGCCAGCAGTTTAAGGCAACTTGGGGGCGTCTTT
NA | TRBJ2-6 | NA | TRBV28 | CASSLLGQDIDSGANVLTF | TGTGCCAGCAGTTTGCTCGGCCAGGATATAGACTCAGGGGCCAACGTCCTGACTTTC
NA | TRBJ1-1 | few | TRBV14 | CASSQGLTEAFF | TGTGCCAGCAGCCAGGGACTGACTGAAGCTTTCTTT
NA | TRBJ1-1 | NA | TRBV7-3 | CASSLTGGQGLGTEAFF | TGTGCCAGCAGCTTAACGGGGGGCCAGGGGCTAGGCACTGAAGCTTTCTTT
NA | TRBJ2-7 | NA | TRBV28 | CASSPGGSSYEQYF | TGTGCCAGCAGTCCTGGAGGGAGCTCCTACGAGCAGTACTTC
NA | TRBJ1-5 | NA | TRBV19 | CASSALRAGIGQPQHF | TGTGCCAGTAGTGCTCTGAGGGCAGGGATCGGTCAGCCCCAGCATTTT
NA | TRBJ1-1 | NA | TRBV7-3 | CASSQAENTEAFF | TGTGCCAGCAGCCAGGCAGAGAACACTGAAGCTTTCTTT
NA | TRBJ1-1 | NA | TRBV28 | CASSWRGGNWVAFF | TGTGCCAGCAGCTGGCGGGGGGGGAACTGGGTCGCTTTCTTT
NA | TRBJ1-3 | NA | TRBV9 | CASSPPGDSGNTIYF | TGTGCCAGCAGCCCCCCGGGGGACTCTGGAAACACCATATATTTT
NA | TRBJ2-7 | NA | TRBV18 | CASSRRDSEQYF | TGTGCCAGCTCACGGCGGGACAGCGAGCAGTACTTC
TRBD1 | TRBJ1-1 | NA | TRBV5-1 | CASSPQGDTEAFF | TGCGCCAGCAGCCCGCAGGGGGACACTGAAGCTTTCTTT
NA | TRBJ2-1 | once | TRBV9 | CASSVSGDREQFF | TGTGCCAGCAGCGTTTCTGGGGACCGTGAGCAGTTCTTC
NA | TRBJ2-2 | NA | TRBV6-5 | CASSRGPGELFF | TGTGCCAGCAGTCGGGGGCCCGGGGAGCTGTTTTTT
TRBD2 | TRBJ2-3 | NA | TRBV6-4 | CASSERPGLAGSTDTQYF | TGTGCCAGCAGTGAAAGGCCGGGACTAGCGGGGAGCACAGATACGCAGTATTTT
TRBD1 | TRBJ1-2 | few | TRBV28 | CASSLPGQSYGYTF | TGTGCCAGCAGTTTACCGGGACAGAGCTATGGCTACACCTTC
NA | TRBJ2-6 | NA | TRBV5-1 | CASSSWETSGANVLTF | TGCGCCAGCAGTTCTTGGGAAACCTCTGGGGCCAACGTCCTGACTTTC
NA | TRBJ1-3 | NA | TRBV7-8 | CASSLVAGSGNTIYF | TGTGCCAGCAGCTTAGTAGCAGGATCTGGAAACACCATATATTTT